This T cell receptor (beta chain) was found in a study of T-cell reconstitution after alpha-beta-depleted transplantation in children (dated by TCRdb to about 2016). Regarding the research as a whole: Using TCR repertoire profiling, the study followed T-cell immune reconstitution in a quantitative way in children after TCRalphabeta/CD19-depleted allogeneic hematopoietic cell transplantation. Study-wide conclusions, independent of this receptor: In some patients, the high TCRbeta diversity seen at day 60 was put down to recipient T cells and intrathymic progenitors that had survived conditioning. The apparently early alphabetaT-cell count recovery about two months after transplant was reportedly dependent on only several hundred rapidly expanded clones derived from non-depleted graft cells. Over the following months the frequencies of hyperexpanded clones went down, and after one year T-cell counts and TCRbeta diversity were mostly credited to newly produced T cells.

The library was obtained by PCR. Sequenced on an Illumina HiSeq 2500. TCR library preparation used molecular barcoding, with unique molecular identifiers applied to normalize quantification of the TCRbeta repertoire. TCRdb reworked the public reads: Q25 trimming with fastp, MiXCR clone assembly, productive beta chains retained. Merged by CDR3 protein, the rows form single entries marked with the most common genes and DNA. The table for this sample lists about 250,000 distinct CDR3 sequences; 20% to 30% of them were counted only once. Of the sample, 4.5% to 5.5% is held by the ten largest clones. The CDR1 and CDR2 encoded by the germline V gene are MGHRA and YSYEKL. The CDR3 spans 17 residues, from the cysteine through the phenylalanine. The sequence is cut down to CDR3 DNA, 51 bases in frame from base 1. At the junction V is shortened by 3 bases and J by 4 bases, with 21 bases in between. Read against the paper, the sample's treatment or condition label means: allogeneic hematopoietic cell transplantation with graft depleted of TCRalphabeta T cells and CD19 B cells. Transplant recipients were children who received TCRalphabeta/CD19-depleted allogeneic hematopoietic cell grafts.

To note about this clonotype: This receptor's antigen is unknown. Base qualities were left out, and no much larger clone turns up one base away.

The rearrangement combines TRBV4-1 with TRBJ1-2; the D segment could be TRBD1, given 5 matching bases. The sample here was PBMCs, mostly from graft donor cells, taken 360 days after TCRalphabeta/CD19-depleted stem cell transplant. The sequence derives from a female patient between 2 and 15 years old who had a stem cell transplant for congenital amegakaryocytic thrombocytopenia, so the T cells may come from the graft donor. The CDR3 protein: CASSQRTGTETTYGYTF. The sequence in DNA is TGCGCCAGCAGCCAGCGGACGGGGACGGAGACGACCTATGGCTACACCTTC.